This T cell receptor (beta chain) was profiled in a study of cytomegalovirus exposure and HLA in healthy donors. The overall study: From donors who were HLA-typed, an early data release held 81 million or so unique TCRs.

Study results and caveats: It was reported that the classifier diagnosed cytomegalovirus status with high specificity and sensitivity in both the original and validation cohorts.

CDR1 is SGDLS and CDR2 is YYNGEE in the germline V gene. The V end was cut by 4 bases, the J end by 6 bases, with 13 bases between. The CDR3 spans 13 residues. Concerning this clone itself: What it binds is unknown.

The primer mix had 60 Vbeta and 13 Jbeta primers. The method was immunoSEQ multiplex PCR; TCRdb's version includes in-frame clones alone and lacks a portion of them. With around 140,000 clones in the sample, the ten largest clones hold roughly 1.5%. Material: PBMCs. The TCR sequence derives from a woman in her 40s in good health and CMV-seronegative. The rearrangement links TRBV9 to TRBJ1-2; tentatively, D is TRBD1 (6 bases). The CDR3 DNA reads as TGTGCCAGCAGCCCGCAGACAGGAGATGGCTACACCTTC. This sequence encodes CASSPQTGDGYTF.